The 20 T cell receptor beta chains in this list originate from one sample, sequenced in a study of tissue T cells after allogeneic stem cell transplantation. Data came from immunoSEQ multiplex PCR; TCRdb stores just in-frame clones and leaves some out. This sample carries some 43,000 clones, 80% to 95% of them seen once, and the ten largest clones take under 4%. Here the sequenced sample was blood, taken before transplantation. Receptors were obtained from a woman aged 35-70 years who later had graft-versus-host disease after an allogeneic stem cell transplant.

This clone has only one observation. This chain uses TRBV29-1 with TRBJ2-5; no reliable D call. Germline CDR1 is SQVTM and CDR2 is ANQGSEA. The germline V and J ends were trimmed by 1 base and 1 base, with 7 bases remaining between them. The CDR3 covers 13 residues. CDR3 protein: CSVEGPAQETQYF. CDR3 DNA sequence: TGCAGCGTTGAAGGGCCAGCCCAAGAGACCCAGTACTTC. Looking up the rest from reference TRBV29-1 and TRBJ2-5 gives the full variable domain: SAVISQKPSRDICQRGTSLTIQCQVDSQVTMMFWYRQQPGQSLTLIATANQGSEATYESGFVIDKFPISRPNLTFSTLTVSNMSPEDSSIYLCSVEGPAQETQYFGPGTRLLVL.

The rearrangement uses TRBV28 and TRBJ1-5; 8 nucleotides agree with TRBD1. The germline V gene encodes CDR1 MDHEN and CDR2 SYDVKM. Trimming removed 4 bases from V and 7 bases from J; junction bases left unmatched: 6. The CDR3 is made up of 14 amino acids. CDR3 DNA: TGTGCCAGCAGTTGGACAGGGACGGAGCAGCCCCAGCATTTT. It codes for CASSWTGTEQPQHF. Full variable domain (outside the CDR3, taken from reference TRBV28 and TRBJ1-5): DVKVTQSSRYLVKRTGEKVFLECVQDMDHENMFWYRQDPGLGLRLIYFSYDVKMKEKGDIPEGYSVSREKKERFSLILESASTNQTSMYLCASSWTGTEQPQHFGDGTRLSIL.

This clone occurred a few times. V is TRBV4-3 and J is TRBJ1-1; 8 bases agree with TRBD1. The CDR3 totals 14 residues. Per the germline V gene, CDR1 is LGHNA and CDR2 is YSLEER. V was pared by 6 bases and J by 7 bases, with 10 bases of the junction left unmatched. The CDR3 nucleotides read TGCGCCAGCAGTCGCGACCAGGGGGCGGTTGAAGCTTTCTTT. This gives the protein CASSRDQGAVEAFF.

This chain joins TRBV3-1 (or the pseudogene TRBV3-2) and TRBJ1-1; D is undetermined. The CDR3 sequence is 15 residues long. The germline V gene has CDR1 LGHDT and CDR2 YNNKEL (reference sequence). V dropped 4 bases and J dropped 0 bases, with 12 bases sitting between them. The CDR3 DNA sequence: TGTGCCAGCAGCCCCACCGGAGGCATGAACACTGAAGCTTTCTTT. Protein sequence: CASSPTGGMNTEAFF.

The chain recombines TRBV20-1 with TRBJ2-3, with 10 bases that match TRBD2. The germline V gene has CDR1 DFQATT and CDR2 SNEGSKA (reference sequence). The CDR3 is 16 amino acids. Germline trimming cut 3 bases from V and 2 bases from J; bases unmatched to any gene: 8. CDR3 loop: CSASLFLAGDTDTQYF. The CDR3 DNA is TGCAGTGCTAGTCTGTTCCTAGCGGGAGACACAGATACGCAGTATTTT.

This clone was seen only a few times. The rearrangement uses TRBV28 and TRBJ2-1; weak D call: TRBD2 (6 bases). The CDR3 runs 17 residues. Trimming cost V 7 bases and J 0 bases, with 19 bases left between them. The germline V gene has CDR1 MDHEN and CDR2 SYDVKM. CDR3 protein: CASTGSGTPSSYNEQFF. The CDR3 DNA follows: TGTGCCAGCACCGGAAGTGGGACTCCCAGCTCCTACAATGAGCAGTTCTTC.

This clone appeared a few times. The chain employs TRBV18 and TRBJ1-5; D perhaps matches TRBD1 (6 bases). V lost 6 bases, J lost 7 bases, and 19 bases lay in between. CDR1 KGHSH and CDR2 LQKENI come from the germline V gene. There are 15 residues in the CDR3. CDR3 nucleotides: TGTGCCAGCTCCCCAAATACAGGGAATGGACAGCCCCAGCATTTT. As protein: CASSPNTGNGQPQHF.

This chain links TRBV6-5 with TRBJ1-5, with a possible D match to TRBD1 (6 bases). Germline V gives CDR1 MNHEY, CDR2 SVGAGI. This CDR3 is 13 amino acids long. The ends were cut back, 11 bases at V and 6 bases at J, with 17 bases in the middle. For the CDR3, the DNA is TGTGCCGTTAGACAGGAGGTGGGTCAGCCCCAGCATTTT. This encodes CAVRQEVGQPQHF.

The rearrangement uses TRBV9 and TRBJ2-3; no clear D. This CDR3 is built from 13 residues. Per the germline V gene, CDR1 is SGDLS and CDR2 is YYNGEE. V lost 0 bases and J lost 2, with 4 bases in between. The CDR3 loop is CASSVATTDTQYF. CDR3 nucleotides: TGTGCCAGCAGCGTAGCTACCACAGATACGCAGTATTTT.

The chain combines TRBV5-1 with TRBJ2-2; D is unresolved. Germline V CDR1 and CDR2: SGHRS, YFSETQ. The V and J ends lost 4 bases and 5 bases respectively, with 15 bases between them. The length of the CDR3 is 15 residues. The CDR3 nucleotides read TGCGCCAGCAGCATTGGAGATGTGGGGACCGGGGAGCTGTTTTTT. As protein: CASSIGDVGTGELFF.

The rearrangement uses TRBV7-2 and TRBJ2-5; D possibly matches TRBD1 or TRBD2 (5 bases each). The CDR3 extends over 14 amino acids. The V end was cut by 0 bases, the J end by 7 bases, with 12 bases between. CDR1 and CDR2 (germline): SGHTA, FQGNSA. CDR3 DNA: TGTGCCAGCAGCTTAGCCTCTTCAGGGACGACCCAGTACTTC. Translating gives CASSLASSGTTQYF.

The rearrangement uses TRBV11-2 and TRBJ1-3; unclear D gene. The germline CDR1 and CDR2 sequences are SGHAT and FQNNGV. This CDR3 region has 16 residues. V was cut by 4 bases and J by 1 base, with 14 bases left in between. The CDR3: CASSSGPATSGNTIYF. CDR3 DNA sequence: TGTGCCAGCAGCTCCGGACCGGCGACTTCTGGAAACACCATATATTTT.

The chain uses TRBV6-2 or TRBV6-3 and TRBJ2-1; a weak D match, TRBD2 (6 bases). The V gene lost 8 bases and the J gene lost 5 bases, with 16 bases spanning the gap. The length of the CDR3 is 14 residues. Germline assignment: CDR1 MNHEY and CDR2 SVGEGT. The DNA of the CDR3 is TGTGCCAGCCGTTTTGGCGGGGTGAACAATGAGCAGTTCTTC. Translating gives CASRFGGVNNEQFF.

V gene TRBV19 combines with J gene TRBJ1-6, with a possible D match to TRBD1 (5 bases). This CDR3 is 15 amino acids long. Trimming pared 0 bases from V and 7 bases from J, leaving 10 bases between. CDR1 and CDR2 (germline): LNHDA, SQIVND (reference sequence). The CDR3 nucleotides read TGTGCCAGTAGTATAGATCTTCGGGGGAATTCACCCCTCCACTTT. Its protein is CASSIDLRGNSPLHF.

The chain employs TRBV4-2 and TRBJ2-2; 7 nucleotides agree with TRBD1. The CDR3 loop spans 15 amino acids. CDR1 and CDR2 (germline): LGHNA, YNFKEQ. Losses at the gene ends were 6 bases for V and 0 bases for J; bases not matched to a gene: 4. In DNA form, the CDR3 reads TGTGCCAGCAGTATCGGGACAGCGAACACCGGGGAGCTGTTTTTT. Translating gives CASSIGTANTGELFF.

CDR3 protein: CASSFLAGDRETQYF. For the CDR3, the DNA is TGTGCCAGCAGCTTTCTAGCGGGAGATCGAGAGACCCAGTACTTC. V gene TRBV7-9 combines with J gene TRBJ2-5; 10 bases agree with TRBD2. CDR1 and CDR2 from the germline V gene are SEHNR and FQNEAQ (reference sequence). V lost 3 bases and J lost 4; bases outside the gene matches: 5. The CDR3 consists of 15 residues.

The V and J genes are TRBV6-5 and TRBJ1-5; no reliable D call. The V end was cut by 2 bases, the J end by 3 bases, with 5 bases between. CDR1 is MNHEY, CDR2 SVGAGI, per germline. The CDR3 has 13 amino acids. For the CDR3, the DNA is TGTGCCAGCAGTTACCGACCCAATCAGCCCCAGCATTTT. Residues: CASSYRPNQPQHF.

The gene calls are TRBV20-1 and TRBJ2-3; D may be TRBD1 or TRBD2 (6 bases each). The germline gives CDR1 DFQATT, CDR2 SNEGSKA (reference sequence). This CDR3 is 14 amino acids long. V was trimmed by 3 bases and J by 5 bases, leaving 15 bases between them. CDR3 loop: CSASLGGSIDTQYF. CDR3 DNA: TGCAGTGCTAGTTTAGGGGGGAGTATAGATACGCAGTATTTT.

J is TRBJ1-1 and V is TRBV6-2 or TRBV6-3; no firm D call. Trimming removed 0 bases from V and 1 base from J, with 9 bases in between. CDR1 MNHEY and CDR2 SVGEGT come from the germline V gene. The CDR3 contains 15 residues. CDR3 nucleotides: TGTGCCAGCAGTTACTCGGGGTTGGGGAACACTGAAGCTTTCTTT. Its translation is CASSYSGLGNTEAFF.

CDR3 bases: TGTGCCAGCAGTCACGCAGGGACCGGGGAGCTGTTTTTT. It codes for CASSHAGTGELFF. The chain is built from TRBV5-8 and TRBJ2-2; maybe TRBD1 (5 bases). V was trimmed by 5 bases and J by 5 bases, leaving 10 bases between them. The CDR3 has 13 residues. Germline V gene lookup returns CDR1 SGHTS and CDR2 YDEGEE.